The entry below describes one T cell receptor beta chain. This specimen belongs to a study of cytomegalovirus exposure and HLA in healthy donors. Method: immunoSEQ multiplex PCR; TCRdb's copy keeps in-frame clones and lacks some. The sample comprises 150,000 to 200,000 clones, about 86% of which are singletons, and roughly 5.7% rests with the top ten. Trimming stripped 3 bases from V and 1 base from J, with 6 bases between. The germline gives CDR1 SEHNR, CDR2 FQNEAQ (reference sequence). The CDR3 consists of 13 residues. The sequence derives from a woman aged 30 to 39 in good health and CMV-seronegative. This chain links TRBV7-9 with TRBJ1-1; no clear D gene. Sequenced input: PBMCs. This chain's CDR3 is CASSLTSNTEAFF. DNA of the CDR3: TGTGCCAGCAGCTTGACCTCGAACACTGAAGCTTTCTTT.